These 12 T cell receptor beta chains came from one sample sequenced in a study of vaccination and CD4 T cells after COVID-19. The antigens for these receptors are not known. The treatment was: approximately nine-day PBMC culture with coronavirus spike peptide pools or control peptides (ViraFEST assay). Sequence data for DNA of cultured CD4+ T cells were generated by the Oncomine TCR Beta short-read assay. In TCRdb, the PCR reads were re-called with MiXCR into one record per CDR3 protein. The sample consists of 14,000 to 15,000 distinct CDR3 sequences, approximately 52% of them appearing once. What was sequenced was CD4+ T cells from blood, cultured in vitro. These receptors were collected from a human donor who had recovered from COVID-19.

This chain links TRBV18 with TRBJ1-2; D remains unclear. Germline V gene lookup returns CDR1 KGHSH and CDR2 LQKENI. The CDR3 sequence is 13 residues long. V was trimmed by 6 bases and J by 6 bases, leaving 14 bases between them. The DNA for the CDR3 is TGTGCCAGCTCCCCCGGTGGGGATGATGGCTACACCTTC. Translating it yields CASSPGGDDGYTF.

The chain uses TRBV2 and TRBJ2-1; D is perhaps TRBD2 (6 bases). V lost 4 bases to trimming and J lost 7 bases, with 8 bases between them. Per the germline V gene, CDR1 is SNHLY and CDR2 is FYNNEI. This CDR3 has 12 residues. The CDR3 spells CASSVAGNEQFF. The CDR3 nucleotides read TGTGCCAGCAGTGTCGCGGGGAATGAGCAGTTCTTC.

The chain combines TRBV20-1 with TRBJ2-7; D is unclear. The CDR3 length is 13 residues. V was clipped by 0 bases and J by 2 bases, with 8 bases between them. Germline V gene data show CDR1 as DFQATT and CDR2 as SNEGSKA (reference sequence). The CDR3 loop is CSARDARTYEQYF. CDR3 coding DNA: TGCAGTGCTAGAGATGCGAGAACCTACGAGCAGTACTTC.

The rearrangement uses TRBV5-1 and TRBJ2-3; 7 bases map to TRBD1. Germline lookup yields CDR1 SGHRS and CDR2 YFSETQ. This CDR3 is 15 amino acids long. V lost 2 bases, J lost 0 bases, and 3 bases stayed unmatched. The CDR3 nucleotides are TGCGCCAGCAGCTTAGGGACAGTGAGCACAGATACGCAGTATTTT. It is translated as CASSLGTVSTDTQYF.

This chain uses TRBV7-9 with TRBJ2-1, with 7 bases fitting TRBD1. The trim removed 5 bases at V and 1 base at J, leaving 5 bases unmatched. The CDR3 loop spans 15 amino acids. Germline loops: CDR1 SEHNR, CDR2 FQNEAQ (reference sequence). Written as DNA, the CDR3 is TGTGCCAGCAGCCGAACAGGGGTATCCTACAATGAGCAGTTCTTC. It yields the protein CASSRTGVSYNEQFF.

The chain recombines TRBV5-4 with TRBJ1-1, with D hard to call. This CDR3 spans 13 amino acids. From germline, CDR1 is SGHNT and CDR2 YYREEE (reference sequence). The germline V and J ends were trimmed by 4 bases and 5 bases, with 12 bases remaining between them. CDR3 bases: TGTGCCAGCAGCAGGAACCAAGGAACTGAAGCTTTCTTT. The encoded protein is CASSRNQGTEAFF. The full variable domain, completed using reference TRBV5-4 and TRBJ1-1, is ETGVTQSPTHLIKTRGQQVTLRCSSQSGHNTVSWYQQALGQGPQFIFQYYREEENGRGNFPPRFSGLQFPNYSSELNVNALELDDSALYLCASSRNQGTEAFFGQGTRLTVV.

This clonotype was seen more than once but under ten times. The chain combines TRBV20-1 with TRBJ2-1, with 9 bases matching TRBD2. The J segment lost 7 bases and the V segment lost 6 bases, leaving 7 bases of the junction unmatched. This CDR3 comprises 13 residues. Germline V gene data show CDR1 as DFQATT and CDR2 as SNEGSKA (reference sequence). CDR3 protein: CSAPGLAKNEQFF. Here the CDR3 DNA reads TGCAGTGCCCCTGGACTAGCGAAGAATGAGCAGTTCTTC.

Concerning this clonotype itself: One end of the junction is discordant with germline, which a read error may explain. V usage is TRBV5-1 and J usage is TRBJ2-1, with D possibly being TRBD2 (5 bases). The CDR3 consists of 11 residues. Germline V lookup: CDR1 SGHRS, CDR2 YFSETQ. The CDR3 region has the DNA TGCGCCAGCAGCTTGGCCACATTGCGGGTCTTC. Its translation: CASSLATLRVF. The full variable domain, in which reference TRBV5-1 and TRBJ2-1 provide the parts outside the CDR3, is KAGVTQTPRYLIKTRGQQVTLSCSPISGHRSVSWYQQTPGQGLQFLFEYFSETQRNKGNFPGRFSGRQFSNSRSEMNVSTLELGDSALYLCASSLATLRVFGPGTRLTVL.

The V call is TRBV6-2 or TRBV6-3, the J call TRBJ1-1, with TRBD1 identical over 8 bases. After removal of 6 bases from V and 3 bases from J, the junction contained 12 bases not matched to a gene. Germline CDR1 MNHEY, CDR2 SVGEGT. The CDR3 loop spans 16 amino acids. The CDR3 reads CASRDLQGGAHTEAFF. As DNA, the CDR3 is TGTGCCAGCAGGGACCTACAGGGGGGGGCCCACACTGAAGCTTTCTTT.

The count of this clonotype is one. The chain joins TRBV30 to TRBJ2-7, with D possibly being TRBD1 (5 bases). V was pared by 3 bases and J by 2 bases, with 8 bases between. This CDR3 is 12 amino acids long. Germline V gene data show CDR1 as GTSNPN and CDR2 as SVGIG (reference sequence). The CDR3 here is CAWSRAPYEQYF. Here the CDR3 DNA reads TGTGCCTGGAGCAGGGCTCCCTACGAGCAGTACTTC.

This clonotype was counted between two and nine times. The chain has TRBV12-3 or TRBV12-4 and TRBJ1-2; D is perhaps TRBD1 (5 bases). The CDR3 has 13 residues. V was clipped by 1 base and J by 4 bases, with 7 bases between them. The CDR3 loop reads CASSLGGTYGYTF. DNA of the CDR3: TGTGCCAGCAGTTTAGGGGGCACCTATGGCTACACCTTC.

CDR3 nucleotides: TGCAGTGCTAGGTCTCTAGCGGGAGGTGGGGCGGGCACAGATACGCAGTATTTT. This codes for CSARSLAGGGAGTDTQYF. The chain couples TRBV20-1 to TRBJ2-3; 11 bases are a match to TRBD2. This CDR3 is built from 18 residues. The germline V gene has CDR1 DFQATT and CDR2 SNEGSKA (reference sequence). V shed 3 bases, J shed 1 base, and the junction held 12 bases outside the gene matches.